This paragraph reports one TCR beta chain. Its antigen remains unknown. The entry originates in a study of OX40 agonist ivuxolimab in advanced cancers. The protocol was immunoSEQ multiplex PCR, while the TCRdb copy is restricted to in-frame clones and leaves out a portion. Of about 70,000 clones in the sample, about 90% were seen once. The CDR3 totals 16 residues. Germline V lookup: CDR1 SGDLS, CDR2 YYNGEE. The J segment lost 2 bases and the V segment lost 3 bases, leaving 4 bases of the junction unmatched. Overall study results and limits: Averaged across samples, CD8+ T cells carried more expanded clones than CD4+ did. Certain nonresponders likewise exhibited a low normalized T-cell clonal expansion. Researchers did not establish what antigens the expanded peripheral T cells target. Individuals who were partial responders at 0.1-3.0 mg/kg had clonal expansion that ranked among the lowest.

Sequenced here: CD4+ or CD8+ T cells sorted from blood, sampled in a trial of the OX40 agonist ivuxolimab. This TCR was recovered from an adult with an advanced solid tumor such as melanoma, head and neck, liver or kidney cancer. The gene calls are TRBV9 and TRBJ2-3; 12 nucleotides line up with TRBD2. The CDR3 here is CASSAGTSGSTDTQYF. CDR3 nucleotides: TGTGCCAGCAGCGCCGGGACTAGCGGGTCCACAGATACGCAGTATTTT.